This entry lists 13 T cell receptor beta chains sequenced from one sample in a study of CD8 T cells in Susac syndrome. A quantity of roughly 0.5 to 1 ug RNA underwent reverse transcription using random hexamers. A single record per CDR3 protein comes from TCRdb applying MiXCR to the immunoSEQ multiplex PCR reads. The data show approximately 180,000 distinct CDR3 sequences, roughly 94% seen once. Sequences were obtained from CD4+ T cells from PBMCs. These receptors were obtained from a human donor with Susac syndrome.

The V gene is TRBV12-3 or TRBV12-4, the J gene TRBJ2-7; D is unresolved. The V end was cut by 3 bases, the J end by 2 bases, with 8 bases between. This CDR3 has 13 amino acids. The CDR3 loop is CASSLRMTYEQYF. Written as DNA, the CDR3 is TGTGCCAGCAGTTTGCGGATGACCTACGAGCAGTACTTC.

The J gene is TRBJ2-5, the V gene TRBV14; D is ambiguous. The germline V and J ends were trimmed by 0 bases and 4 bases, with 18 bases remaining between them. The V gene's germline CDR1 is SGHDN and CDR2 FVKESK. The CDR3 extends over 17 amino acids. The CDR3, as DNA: TGTGCCAGCAGCCAAGAATTGTCCTCATTGGCGTCAGAGACCCAGTACTTC. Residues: CASSQELSSLASETQYF.

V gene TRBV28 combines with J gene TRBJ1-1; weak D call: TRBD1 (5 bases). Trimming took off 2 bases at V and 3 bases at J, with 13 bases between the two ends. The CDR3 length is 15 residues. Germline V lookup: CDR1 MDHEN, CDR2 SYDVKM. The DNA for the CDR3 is TGTGCCAGCAGTTTAATCGGGGGGTCGGACACTGAAGCTTTCTTT. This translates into CASSLIGGSDTEAFF.

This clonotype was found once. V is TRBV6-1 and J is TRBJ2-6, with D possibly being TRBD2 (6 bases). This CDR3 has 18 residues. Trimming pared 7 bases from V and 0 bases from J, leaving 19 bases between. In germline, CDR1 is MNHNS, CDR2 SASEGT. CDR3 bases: TGTGCCAGCACCCCATGGTCTAGCGCTCCCTCTGGGGCCAACGTCCTGACTTTC. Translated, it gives CASTPWSSAPSGANVLTF.

The CDR3 loop reads CSAQTSGGNNEQFF. The CDR3 nucleotides are TGCAGTGCCCAGACTAGCGGGGGAAACAATGAGCAGTTCTTC. The chain employs TRBV20-1 and TRBJ2-1, with 12 bases that match TRBD2. The junction had 5 bases not matched to a gene; V was cut back by 6 bases and J by 5 bases. This CDR3 contains 14 residues. Germline V gene sequence: CDR1 DFQATT, CDR2 SNEGSKA (reference sequence).

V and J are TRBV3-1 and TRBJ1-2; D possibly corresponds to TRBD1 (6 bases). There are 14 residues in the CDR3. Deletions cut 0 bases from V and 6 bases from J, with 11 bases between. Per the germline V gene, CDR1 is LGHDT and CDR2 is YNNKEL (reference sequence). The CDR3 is CASSQDRGADGYTF. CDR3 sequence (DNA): TGTGCCAGCAGCCAAGATCGGGGGGCAGATGGCTACACCTTC. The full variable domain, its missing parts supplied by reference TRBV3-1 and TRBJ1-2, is DTAVSQTPKYLVTQMGNDKSIKCEQNLGHDTMYWYKQDSKKFLKIMFSYNNKELIINETVPNRFSPKSPDKAHLNLHINSLELGDSAVYFCASSQDRGADGYTFGSGTRLTVV.

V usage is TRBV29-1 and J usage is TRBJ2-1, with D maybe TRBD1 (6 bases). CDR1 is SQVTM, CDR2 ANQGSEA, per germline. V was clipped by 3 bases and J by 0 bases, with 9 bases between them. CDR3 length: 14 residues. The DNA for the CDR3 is TGCAGCGTTGAGAGGGACACCTCCTACAATGAGCAGTTCTTC. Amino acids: CSVERDTSYNEQFF.

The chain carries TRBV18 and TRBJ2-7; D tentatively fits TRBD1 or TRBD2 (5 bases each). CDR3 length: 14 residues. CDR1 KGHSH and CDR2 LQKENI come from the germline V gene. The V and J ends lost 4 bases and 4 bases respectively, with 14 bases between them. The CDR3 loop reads CASSREGTTYEQYF. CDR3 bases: TGTGCCAGCTCACGAGAGGGGACGACTTACGAGCAGTACTTC.

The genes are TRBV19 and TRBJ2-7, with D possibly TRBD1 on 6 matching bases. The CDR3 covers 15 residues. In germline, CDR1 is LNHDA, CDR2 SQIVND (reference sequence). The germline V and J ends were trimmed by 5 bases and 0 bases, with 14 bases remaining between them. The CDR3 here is CASSLRQVASYEQYF. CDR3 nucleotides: TGTGCCAGTAGTTTAAGACAGGTTGCCTCCTACGAGCAGTACTTC.

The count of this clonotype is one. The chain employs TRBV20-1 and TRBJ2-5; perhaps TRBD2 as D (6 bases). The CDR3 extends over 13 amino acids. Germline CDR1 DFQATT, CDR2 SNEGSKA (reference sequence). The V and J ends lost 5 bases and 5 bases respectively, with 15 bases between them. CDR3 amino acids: CSAHPPGVETQYF. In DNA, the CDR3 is TGCAGTGCTCACCCCCCGGGGGTGGAGACCCAGTACTTC.

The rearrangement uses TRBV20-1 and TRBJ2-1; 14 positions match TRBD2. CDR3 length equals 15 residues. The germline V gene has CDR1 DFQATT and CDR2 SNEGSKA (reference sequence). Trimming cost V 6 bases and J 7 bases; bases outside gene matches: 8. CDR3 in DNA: TGCAGTGCACCAGAGAGGACTAGCGGGAGGAATGAGCAGTTCTTC. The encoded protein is CSAPERTSGRNEQFF.

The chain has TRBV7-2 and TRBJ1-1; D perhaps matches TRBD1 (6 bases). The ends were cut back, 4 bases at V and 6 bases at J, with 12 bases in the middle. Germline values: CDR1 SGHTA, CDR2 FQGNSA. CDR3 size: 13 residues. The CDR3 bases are TGTGCCAGCAGCTCCCGGGAGGGGGCTGAAGCTTTCTTT. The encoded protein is CASSSREGAEAFF.

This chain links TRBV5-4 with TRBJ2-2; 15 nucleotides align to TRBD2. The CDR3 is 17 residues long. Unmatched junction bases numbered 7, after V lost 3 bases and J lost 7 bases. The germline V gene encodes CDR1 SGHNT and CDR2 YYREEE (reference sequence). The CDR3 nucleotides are TGTGCCAGCAGCTCCGGACTAGCGGGGGGGCCAAGCGGGGAGCTGTTTTTT. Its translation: CASSSGLAGGPSGELFF.